The sequence of this TCR beta chain was determined in a study of T cells in Graves' hyperthyroidism and ophthalmopathy. Findings and limits, study-wide: Model predictions of ophthalmopathy came a median about six months before onset.

Amplified TCR beta CDR3 regions derived from RNA transcripts. Initially, a first-round RT-PCR of the TCR CDR3 employed the HTBI primer set. A single record per CDR3 protein comes from TCRdb applying MiXCR to the multiplex PCR reads. Of about 290,000 distinct CDR3 sequences in the sample, about 17% were seen once. Germline assignment: CDR1 SGHVS and CDR2 FQNEAQ. There are 16 residues in the CDR3. V was cut by 0 bases and J by 6 bases, with 18 bases left in between. This clonotype has just a few counts. Its specificity is not known. Diagnosis relied on clinical symptoms, serum thyroxine and TRAb, thyroid ultrasound and orbital computed tomography.

The chain employs TRBV7-8 and TRBJ2-7; D unclear. This clonotype was sampled from a woman aged 55-69 years with Graves' ophthalmopathy. Sequenced input: blood. The CDR3 is CASSLAHVRFPGEQYF. In DNA, the CDR3 is TGTGCCAGCAGCTTAGCCCACGTACGCTTCCCCGGCGAGCAGTACTTC.